This note documents a single T cell receptor beta chain sequence. These data belong to a study of graft-versus-host responses after intestinal transplantation. Across the whole study: Anti-thymocyte globulin induction was given to all recipients, followed by tacrolimus and steroids for around three years. Study conclusions and caveats: When patients had graft-donor T cell macrochimerism, their allografts held high graft-versus-host to host-versus-graft clonal ratios.

Libraries were prepared by immunoSEQ multiplex PCR; TCRdb keeps only in-frame clonotypes and omits some of them. This table has roughly 14,000 clones, 25% to 35% appearing once. CFSE-labeled responder cells (approximately 200,000) were plated with approximately 200,000 irradiated, violet-dye-labeled stimulator cells. Proliferating CFSE-low CD3+CD4+ and CD3+CD8+ responders were sorted post-reaction. This sequence was found in a human patient who received an intestinal transplant. The sequencing here drew on alloreactive CD4+ T cells from a mixed lymphocyte reaction culture, taken before intestinal transplant. Subset defined: CFSE-low proliferating T cells sorted from roughly six-day pre-transplant mixed lymphocyte reaction (GvH or HvG direction).

CDR3 loop: CASSHEDRYGYTF. In nucleotides, the CDR3 is TGTGCCAGCAGTCACGAAGACAGATATGGCTACACCTTC. V is TRBV2 and J is TRBJ1-2; tentative D call: TRBD1 (5 bases). V was pared by 5 bases and J by 5 bases, with 12 bases between. CDR3 size: 13 residues. Per germline, CDR1 SNHLY and CDR2 FYNNEI.